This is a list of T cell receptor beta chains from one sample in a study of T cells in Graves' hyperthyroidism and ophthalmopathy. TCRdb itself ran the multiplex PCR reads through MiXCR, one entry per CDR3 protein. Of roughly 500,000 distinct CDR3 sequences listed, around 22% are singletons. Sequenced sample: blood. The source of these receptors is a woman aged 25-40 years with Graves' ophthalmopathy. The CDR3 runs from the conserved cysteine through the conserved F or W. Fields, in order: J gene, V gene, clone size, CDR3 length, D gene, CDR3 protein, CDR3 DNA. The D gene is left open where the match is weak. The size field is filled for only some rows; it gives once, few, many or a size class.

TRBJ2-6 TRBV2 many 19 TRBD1 CASSELDRDPLSGANVLTF TGTGCCAGCAGTGAACTGGACAGGGACCCCCTCTCTGGGGCCAACGTCCTGACTTTC
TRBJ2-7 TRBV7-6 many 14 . CASSLGWGSYEQYF TGTGCCAGCAGCTTAGGGTGGGGATCCTACGAGCAGTACTTC
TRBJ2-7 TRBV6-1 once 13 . CASISDETYEQYF TGTGCCAGTATAAGTGACGAAACCTACGAGCAGTACTTC
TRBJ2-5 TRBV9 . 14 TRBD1 CASSAGGQKETQYF TGTGCCAGCAGCGCAGGGGGACAGAAAGAGACCCAGTACTTC
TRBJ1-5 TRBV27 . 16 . CASSLYGRGSNQPQHF TGTGCCAGCAGTTTATACGGGCGGGGGAGCAATCAGCCCCAGCATTTT
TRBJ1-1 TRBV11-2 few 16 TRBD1 CASSLGTGGLNTEAFF TGTGCCAGCAGCTTAGGGACAGGGGGTTTGAACACTGAAGCTTTCTTT
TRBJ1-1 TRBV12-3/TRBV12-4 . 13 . CASRSGPNTEAFF TGTGCCAGCAGGTCCGGCCCGAACACTGAAGCTTTCTTT
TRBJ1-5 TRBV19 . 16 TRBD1 CASSRGQGADYGPQHF TGTGCCAGTAGTCGAGGACAGGGGGCGGATTATGGGCCCCAGCATTTT
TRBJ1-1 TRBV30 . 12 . CAWTGEVAEAFF TGTGCCTGGACAGGGGAAGTAGCTGAAGCTTTCTTT
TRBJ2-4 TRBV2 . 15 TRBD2 CASSAASGRTDIQYF TGTGCCAGCAGTGCCGCTAGCGGGAGAACGGACATTCAGTACTTC
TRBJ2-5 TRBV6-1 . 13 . CASSAGRVETQYF TGTGCCAGCAGTGCCGGGAGAGTGGAGACCCAGTACTTC
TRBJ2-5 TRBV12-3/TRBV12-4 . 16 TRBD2 CASSFGLAGGQETQYF TGTGCCAGCAGTTTCGGTCTAGCGGGGGGGCAAGAGACCCAGTACTTC
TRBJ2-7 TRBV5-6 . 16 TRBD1 CASSRNGQGSSYEQYF TGTGCCAGCAGCCGCAACGGACAGGGGAGCTCCTACGAGCAGTACTTC
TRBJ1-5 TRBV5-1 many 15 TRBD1 CASSLDGQGHQPQHF TGCGCCAGCAGCTTGGACGGACAGGGTCACCAGCCCCAGCATTTT
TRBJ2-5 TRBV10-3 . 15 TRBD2 CASRPSGGAEETQYF TGTGCCAGCCGACCTAGCGGGGGGGCCGAAGAGACCCAGTACTTC
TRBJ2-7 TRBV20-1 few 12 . CSAQLGTYEQYF TGCAGTGCCCAGCTAGGGACCTATGAGCAGTACTTC
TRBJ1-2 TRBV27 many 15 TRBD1 CASSPQGQGVDGYTF TGTGCCAGCAGTCCCCAGGGACAGGGAGTCGATGGCTACACCTTC
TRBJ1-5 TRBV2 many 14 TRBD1 CASSGQGWNQPQHF TGTGCCAGCAGTGGACAGGGGTGGAATCAGCCCCAGCATTTT
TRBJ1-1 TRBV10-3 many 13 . CAIRNRIWTEAFF TGTGCCATCAGGAACAGGATATGGACTGAAGCTTTCTTT
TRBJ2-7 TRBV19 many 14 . CASTPGASPYEQYF TGTGCCAGTACCCCGGGAGCCAGTCCCTACGAGCAGTACTTC
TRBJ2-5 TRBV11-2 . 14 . CASSPEWGRETQYF TGTGCCAGCAGCCCAGAGTGGGGGCGAGAGACCCAGTACTTC
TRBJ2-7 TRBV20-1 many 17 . CSAREEVGWDGSYEQYF TGCAGTGCTAGAGAAGAGGTGGGTTGGGACGGTTCCTACGAGCAGTACTTC
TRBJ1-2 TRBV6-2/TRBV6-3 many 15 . CASSYRREGLYGYTF TGTGCCAGCAGTTACAGGAGGGAAGGACTCTATGGCTACACCTTC
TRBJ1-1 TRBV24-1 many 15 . CATSSAPPDGTEAFF TGTGCCACCAGTTCCGCCCCTCCGGATGGGACTGAAGCTTTCTTT
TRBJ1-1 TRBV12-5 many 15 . CASGLVTGQNTEAFF TGTGCTAGTGGTTTGGTAACAGGACAAAACACTGAAGCTTTCTTT
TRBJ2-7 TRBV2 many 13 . CASRRDSTYEQYF TGTGCCAGCAGGCGGGACAGTACCTACGAGCAGTACTTC
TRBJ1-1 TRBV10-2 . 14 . CATTLYGANTEAFF TGCGCCACCACCTTATATGGGGCGAACACTGAAGCTTTCTTT
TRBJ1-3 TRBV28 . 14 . CASSQRVSGNTIYF TGTGCCAGCAGTCAGCGGGTCTCTGGAAACACCATATATTTT